Below are 23 T cell receptor beta chains sequenced from a single sample in a study of blood T cell repertoires in COVID-19. TCRdb's copy holds only in-frame clones and misses some; the assay was immunoSEQ multiplex PCR. The data contain around 97,000 clones, 87% of them singletons. Sequences were obtained from peripheral blood. These receptors all come from a human donor in a cohort sampled during active COVID-19.

The chain employs TRBV11-3 and TRBJ2-2, with TRBD2 matching 9 bases. Germline lookup yields CDR1 SGHNT and CDR2 YENEEA. V shed 11 bases, J shed 7 bases, and the junction held 14 bases outside the gene matches. The CDR3 has 15 amino acids. CDR3: CALFVGGRVNGELFF. CDR3 bases: TGTGCCCTGTTCGTAGGCGGGAGGGTTAACGGGGAGCTGTTTTTT.

The J gene is TRBJ2-1, the V gene TRBV9; the match to TRBD1 covers 10 bases. Trimming took 1 base from V and 7 from J; bases not matched to a gene: 20. Germline CDR1 is SGDLS and CDR2 is YYNGEE. The CDR3 extends over 20 amino acids. CDR3 nucleotides: TGTGCCAGCAGCGTAATTTCCCCAGGAACCCCGCGGGACAGGGGAAATGAGCAGTTCTTC. It is translated as CASSVISPGTPRDRGNEQFF.

This sequence joins TRBV6-5 and TRBJ1-5; unclear D gene. V dropped 6 bases and J dropped 5 bases, with 14 bases sitting between them. From germline, CDR1 is MNHEY and CDR2 SVGAGI. The CDR3 loop spans 14 amino acids. The CDR3 DNA sequence: TGTGCCAGCAGGCCTGGAGCGGGCCATCAGCCCCAGCATTTT. Translated: CASRPGAGHQPQHF.

CDR3 coding DNA: TGCAGTGCTAGTCTAGCGGGGGACACCGGGGAGCTGTTTTTT. The encoded protein is CSASLAGDTGELFF. The chain combines TRBV20-1 with TRBJ2-2, with 10 bases lining up with TRBD2. V trimming: 3 bases; J trimming: 3 bases; junction bases outside the gene matches: 1. The CDR3 consists of 14 residues. Germline assignment: CDR1 DFQATT and CDR2 SNEGSKA (reference sequence).

The chain links TRBV4-1 to TRBJ2-3, with 14 bases lining up with TRBD2. The V segment lost 0 bases and the J segment 0 bases; nucleotides outside the gene matches: 5. Germline V gives CDR1 MGHRA, CDR2 YSYEKL. The CDR3 has 19 amino acids. CDR3 DNA sequence: TGCGCCAGCAGCCAAGAAGTGGGACTAGCGGGGGAGAGCACAGATACGCAGTATTTT. Translation: CASSQEVGLAGESTDTQYF.

This chain links TRBV15 with TRBJ2-7; 12 bases align to TRBD1. The CDR3 spans 15 residues. The V gene's germline CDR1 is LNHNV and CDR2 YYDKDF (reference sequence). The trim removed 3 bases at V and 7 bases at J, leaving 7 bases unmatched. The CDR3 reads CATSRGTGGISEQYF. CDR3 coding DNA: TGTGCCACCAGCAGGGGGACAGGGGGCATTAGTGAGCAGTACTTC.

As concerns this clone: The same CDR3 is also encoded by other DNA sequences in this sample. J is TRBJ1-4 and V is TRBV5-1; 9 bases map to TRBD1. With V trimmed by 0 bases and J by 0 bases, 0 bases remained unmatched. This CDR3 is 16 amino acids long. CDR1 and CDR2 (germline): SGHRS, YFSETQ. This chain's CDR3 is CASSLGQGATNEKLFF. The CDR3 bases are TGCGCCAGCAGCTTGGGACAGGGGGCAACTAATGAAAAACTGTTTTTT.

This clone was detected only a few times. DNA for the CDR3: TGTGCCAGCACCCGTACAGGGTTTAGGGATGGCTACACCTTC. Translation gives CASTRTGFRDGYTF. The chain joins TRBV6-6 to TRBJ1-2; possibly TRBD1 for D (6 bases). The CDR3 runs to 14 residues. Germline CDR1 and CDR2: MNHNY and SVGAGI (reference sequence). V lost 7 bases, J lost 6 bases, and 18 bases lay in between.

This clone was counted only a few times. The chain carries TRBV10-2 and TRBJ2-1; 7 bases are a match to TRBD2. The V and J ends lost 4 bases and 6 bases, in that order; junction bases with no gene match: 9. CDR3 length equals 15 residues. Looked up from germline, CDR1 is WSHSY and CDR2 is SAAADI. The CDR3 DNA is TGCGCCAGCAGTGTTGCGGGAGAATTTTTCAATGAGCAGTTCTTC. Residues: CASSVAGEFFNEQFF.

The chain employs TRBV6-5 and TRBJ1-4, with 9 bases matching TRBD1. Looked up from germline, CDR1 is MNHEY and CDR2 is SVGAGI. The V segment lost 4 bases and the J segment 8 bases; nucleotides outside the gene matches: 5. CDR3 size: 14 residues. The DNA for the CDR3 is TGTGCCAGCAGTTCAGACAGGGGGTGGGAAAAACTGTTTTTT. Its translation: CASSSDRGWEKLFF.

The sample holds one count of this clone. V is TRBV5-8 and J is TRBJ1-2, with D maybe TRBD1 (5 bases). V dropped 0 bases and J dropped 7 bases, with 10 bases sitting between them. Germline CDR1 is SGHTS and CDR2 is YDEGEE. The CDR3 loop spans 13 amino acids. The CDR3 loop is CASSLESGGGYTF. The CDR3 coding sequence is TGTGCCAGCAGCTTGGAGTCCGGGGGTGGCTACACCTTC.

The rearrangement uses TRBV11-2 and TRBJ2-7, with no clear D. Germline lookup yields CDR1 SGHAT and CDR2 FQNNGV. Trimming removed 1 base from V and 5 bases from J, with 12 bases in between. The CDR3 sequence is 14 residues long. This CDR3 is CASSLVGLVNEQYF. The DNA of the CDR3 is TGTGCCAGCAGCTTAGTTGGTCTAGTTAACGAGCAGTACTTC.

The chain's CDR3 is CASSLRREGEKLFF. CDR3 sequence (DNA): TGTGCCAGCAGCTTAAGGAGGGAAGGTGAAAAACTGTTTTTT. V and J are TRBV7-2 and TRBJ1-4, with D unresolved. CDR3 length equals 14 residues. Germline CDR1 SGHTA, CDR2 FQGNSA. V lost 2 bases to trimming and J lost 7 bases, with 11 bases between them.

J is TRBJ1-1 and V is TRBV7-2, with D perhaps TRBD1 (5 bases). The CDR3 extends over 14 amino acids. Per germline, CDR1 SGHTA and CDR2 FQGNSA. The V end was cut by 2 bases, the J end by 3 bases, with 10 bases between. The CDR3 protein is CASSLQGRDTEAFF. The DNA of the CDR3 is TGTGCCAGCAGCTTACAGGGTCGGGACACTGAAGCTTTCTTT.

The chain employs TRBV6-2 or TRBV6-3 and TRBJ2-3; the match to TRBD2 covers 9 bases. V lost 2 bases, J lost 4 bases, and 10 bases stayed unmatched. Germline V CDR1 and CDR2: MNHEY, SVGEGT. The CDR3 is made up of 17 amino acids. The CDR3: CASSYIPVSSGADTQYF. The CDR3 DNA sequence: TGTGCCAGCAGTTACATTCCGGTATCTAGCGGGGCAGATACGCAGTATTTT.

DNA for the CDR3: TGTGCCAGCAGTTACGACAAATACAATGAGCAGTTCTTC. This encodes CASSYDKYNEQFF. The chain is built from TRBV6-5 and TRBJ2-1; no reliable D call. CDR1 and CDR2 from the germline V gene are MNHEY and SVGAGI. The V gene lost 2 bases and the J gene lost 4 bases, with 6 bases spanning the gap. This CDR3 contains 13 residues.

This chain links TRBV10-3 with TRBJ1-6; 7 positions match TRBD1. There are 15 residues in the CDR3. Unmatched junction bases numbered 3, after V lost 0 bases and J lost 7 bases. Germline V CDR1 and CDR2: ENHRY, SYGVKD. In DNA, the CDR3 is TGTGCCATCAGTGAGTCGACAGGGAGAAATTCACCCCTCCACTTT. This translates into CAISESTGRNSPLHF.

The chain employs TRBV19 and TRBJ2-1, with TRBD2 as a possible D gene (6 bases). Germline V gene data show CDR1 as LNHDA and CDR2 as SQIVND (reference sequence). The V end lost 3 bases, the J end lost 9 bases, and 18 bases lay between the germline ends. The CDR3 contains 15 residues. The CDR3: CASSMSGRSGGEQFF. CDR3 nucleotide sequence: TGTGCCAGTAGTATGTCTGGGAGGAGCGGCGGTGAGCAGTTCTTC. Together with reference TRBV19 and TRBJ2-1, the CDR3 gives the full variable domain: DGGITQSPKYLFRKEGQNVTLSCEQNLNHDAMYWYRQDPGQGLRLIYYSQIVNDFQKGDIAEGYSVSREKKESFPLTVTSAQKNPTAFYLCASSMSGRSGGEQFFGPGTRLTVL.

This chain joins TRBV19 and TRBJ2-1; 13 bases fit TRBD2. Trimming removed 7 bases from V and 7 bases from J; junction bases left unmatched: 7. Germline loops: CDR1 LNHDA, CDR2 SQIVND (reference sequence). This CDR3 is 15 amino acids long. CDR3 nucleotides: TGTGCCAGTAACCGACTAGCGGGAGGAGGGAATGAGCAGTTCTTC. Protein: CASNRLAGGGNEQFF.

The chain links TRBV28 to TRBJ1-5; D gene uncertain. V was clipped by 3 bases and J by 6 bases, with 18 bases between them. Germline V gives CDR1 MDHEN, CDR2 SYDVKM. There are 16 residues in the CDR3. This chain's CDR3 is CASSFNRNLGGQPQHF. The CDR3 coding sequence is TGTGCCAGCAGTTTTAATCGGAATCTGGGAGGTCAGCCCCAGCATTTT.

This chain links TRBV15 with TRBJ2-5, with D perhaps TRBD1 (6 bases). This CDR3 has 15 residues. The V and J ends lost 6 bases and 1 base respectively, with 15 bases between them. Germline V lookup: CDR1 LNHNV, CDR2 YYDKDF (reference sequence). DNA of the CDR3: TGTGCCACCAGAGGCTGGGACATACCCCAAGAGACCCAGTACTTC. Translated: CATRGWDIPQETQYF.

The V and J genes are TRBV5-1 and TRBJ1-1; 9 nucleotides align to TRBD1. The CDR3 has 15 residues. Germline CDR1 SGHRS, CDR2 YFSETQ. Germline trimming cut 3 bases from V and 0 bases from J; bases unmatched to any gene: 3. The CDR3 reads CASSSYRGLNTEAFF. CDR3 nucleotides: TGCGCCAGCAGCTCGTACAGGGGGCTGAACACTGAAGCTTTCTTT.

V is TRBV19 and J is TRBJ1-1; possibly TRBD1 for D (5 bases). The germline V and J ends were trimmed by 4 bases and 7 bases, with 22 bases remaining between them. This CDR3 region has 16 residues. The germline gives CDR1 LNHDA, CDR2 SQIVND (reference sequence). The CDR3 sequence is CASSSTGINSWVEAFF. The CDR3 nucleotides read TGTGCCAGTAGTAGTACAGGAATCAACAGTTGGGTTGAAGCTTTCTTT. Full variable domain (rest looked up from reference TRBV19 and TRBJ1-1): DGGITQSPKYLFRKEGQNVTLSCEQNLNHDAMYWYRQDPGQGLRLIYYSQIVNDFQKGDIAEGYSVSREKKESFPLTVTSAQKNPTAFYLCASSSTGINSWVEAFFGQGTRLTVV.